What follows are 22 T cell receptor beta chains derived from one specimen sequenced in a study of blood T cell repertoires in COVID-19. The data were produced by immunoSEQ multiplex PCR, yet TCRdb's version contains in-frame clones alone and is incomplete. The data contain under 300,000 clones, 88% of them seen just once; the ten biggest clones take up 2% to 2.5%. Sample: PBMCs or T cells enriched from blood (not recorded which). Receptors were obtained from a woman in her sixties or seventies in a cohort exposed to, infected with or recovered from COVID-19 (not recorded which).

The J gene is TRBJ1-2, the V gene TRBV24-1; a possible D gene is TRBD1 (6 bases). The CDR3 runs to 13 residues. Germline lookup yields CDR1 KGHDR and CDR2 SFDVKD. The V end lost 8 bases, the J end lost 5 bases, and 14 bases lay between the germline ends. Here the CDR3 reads CATTGGWGYGYTF. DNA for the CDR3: TGTGCCACCACGGGGGGCTGGGGGTATGGCTACACCTTC.

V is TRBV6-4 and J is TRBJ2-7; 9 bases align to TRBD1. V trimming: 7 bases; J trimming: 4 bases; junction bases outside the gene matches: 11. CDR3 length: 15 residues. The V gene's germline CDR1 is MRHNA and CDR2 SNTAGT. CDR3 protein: CASTPGQGRYYEQYF. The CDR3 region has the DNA TGTGCCAGCACACCGGGACAGGGTCGTTATTACGAGCAGTACTTC.

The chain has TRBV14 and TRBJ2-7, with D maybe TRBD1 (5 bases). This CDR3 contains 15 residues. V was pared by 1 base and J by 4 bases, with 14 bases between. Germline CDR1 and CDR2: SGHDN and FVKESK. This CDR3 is CASSQGKGWGYEQYF. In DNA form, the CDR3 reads TGTGCCAGCAGCCAAGGGAAGGGGTGGGGATACGAGCAGTACTTC.

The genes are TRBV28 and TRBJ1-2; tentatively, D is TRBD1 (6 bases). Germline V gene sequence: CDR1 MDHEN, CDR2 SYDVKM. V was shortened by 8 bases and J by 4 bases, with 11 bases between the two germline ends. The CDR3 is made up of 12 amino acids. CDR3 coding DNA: TGTGCCAGCCTTGGACAGCCCTATGGCTACACCTTC. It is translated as CASLGQPYGYTF.

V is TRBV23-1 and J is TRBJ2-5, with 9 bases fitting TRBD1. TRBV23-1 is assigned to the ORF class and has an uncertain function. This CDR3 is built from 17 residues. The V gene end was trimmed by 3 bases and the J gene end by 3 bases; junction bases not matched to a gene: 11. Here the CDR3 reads CASSQGGQGRWKETQYF. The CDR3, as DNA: TGCGCCAGCAGTCAGGGGGGACAGGGACGTTGGAAAGAGACCCAGTACTTC.

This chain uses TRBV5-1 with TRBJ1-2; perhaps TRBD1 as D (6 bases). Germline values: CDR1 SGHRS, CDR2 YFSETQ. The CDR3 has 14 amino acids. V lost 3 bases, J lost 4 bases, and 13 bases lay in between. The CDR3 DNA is TGCGCCAGCAGCTCGAAGGACAGTTCCTATGGCTACACCTTC. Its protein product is CASSSKDSSYGYTF.

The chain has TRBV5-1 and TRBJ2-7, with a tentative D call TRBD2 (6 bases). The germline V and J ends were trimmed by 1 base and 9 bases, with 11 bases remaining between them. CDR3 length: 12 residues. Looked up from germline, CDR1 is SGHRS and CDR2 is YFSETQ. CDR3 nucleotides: TGCGCCAGCAGCTTGCCATCCGGGGGGCAGTACTTC. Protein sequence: CASSLPSGGQYF.

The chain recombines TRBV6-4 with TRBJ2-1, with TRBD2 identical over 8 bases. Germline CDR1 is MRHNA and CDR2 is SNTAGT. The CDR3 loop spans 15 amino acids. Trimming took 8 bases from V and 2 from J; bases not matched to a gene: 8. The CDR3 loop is CASSREGRAYNEQFF. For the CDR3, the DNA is TGTGCCAGCTCCCGGGAGGGCCGAGCCTACAATGAGCAGTTCTTC.

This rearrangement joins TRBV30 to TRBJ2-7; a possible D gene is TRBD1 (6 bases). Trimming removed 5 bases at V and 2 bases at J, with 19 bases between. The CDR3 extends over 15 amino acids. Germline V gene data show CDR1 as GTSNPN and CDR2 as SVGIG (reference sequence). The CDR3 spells CAWGRSGVGPYEQYF. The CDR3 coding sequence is TGTGCCTGGGGCAGGTCAGGGGTAGGCCCCTACGAGCAGTACTTC. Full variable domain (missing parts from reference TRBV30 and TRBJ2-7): SQTIHQWPATLVQPVGSPLSLECTVEGTSNPNLYWYRQAAGRGLQLLFYSVGIGQISSEVPQNLSASRPQDRQFILSSKKLLLSDSGFYLCAWGRSGVGPYEQYFGPGTRLTVT.

Written as DNA, the CDR3 is TGTGCCAGCAAGGAATACCGCACAGGGGTCTCGGGCTACACCTTC. It translates to CASKEYRTGVSGYTF. The chain carries TRBV28 and TRBJ1-2, with 7 bases matching TRBD1. The CDR3 is 15 amino acids. CDR1 is MDHEN, CDR2 SYDVKM, per germline. V was clipped by 7 bases and J by 8 bases; unmatched bases: 16.

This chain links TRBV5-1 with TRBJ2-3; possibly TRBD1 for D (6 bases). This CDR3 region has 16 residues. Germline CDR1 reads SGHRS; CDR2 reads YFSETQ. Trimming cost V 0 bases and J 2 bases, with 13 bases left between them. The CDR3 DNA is TGCGCCAGCAGCTTGGAAGGGACATCGACCACAGATACGCAGTATTTT. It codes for CASSLEGTSTTDTQYF.

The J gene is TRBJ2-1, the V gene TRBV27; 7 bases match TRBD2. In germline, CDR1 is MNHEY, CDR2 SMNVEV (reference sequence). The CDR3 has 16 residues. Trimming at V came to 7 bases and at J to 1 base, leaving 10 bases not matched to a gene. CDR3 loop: CASKPGGSKSYNEQFF. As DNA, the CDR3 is TGTGCCAGCAAACCGGGAGGCAGTAAGTCCTACAATGAGCAGTTCTTC.

The CDR3 here is CASSVFLGTGGDTQYF. The CDR3 bases are TGTGCCAGCAGCGTATTCCTCGGGACAGGGGGAGATACGCAGTATTTT. The chain carries TRBV9 and TRBJ2-3; 11 bases are shared with TRBD1. The junction had 6 bases not matched to a gene; V was cut back by 1 base and J by 5 bases. CDR1 is SGDLS, CDR2 YYNGEE, per germline. The CDR3 extends over 16 amino acids.

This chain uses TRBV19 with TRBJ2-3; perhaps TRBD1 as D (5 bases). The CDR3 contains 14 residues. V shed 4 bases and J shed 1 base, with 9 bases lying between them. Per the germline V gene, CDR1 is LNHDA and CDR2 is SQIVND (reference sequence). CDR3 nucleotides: TGTGCCAGTAGTACAGGGATAGGCACAGATACGCAGTATTTT. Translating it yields CASSTGIGTDTQYF.

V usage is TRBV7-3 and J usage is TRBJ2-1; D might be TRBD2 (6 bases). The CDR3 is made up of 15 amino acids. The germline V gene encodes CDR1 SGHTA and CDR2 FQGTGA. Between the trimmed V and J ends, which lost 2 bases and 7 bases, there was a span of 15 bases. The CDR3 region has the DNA TGTGCCAGCAGCTTATCGGGGGAAGCAAGGAATGAGCAGTTCTTC. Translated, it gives CASSLSGEARNEQFF.

The CDR3 spells CASSWDSQQFF. In nucleotides, the CDR3 is TGCGCCAGCAGTTGGGACAGCCAGCAGTTCTTC. The chain has TRBV5-1 and TRBJ2-1; 7 positions match TRBD1. The length of the CDR3 is 11 residues. The germline gives CDR1 SGHRS, CDR2 YFSETQ. Unmatched junction bases numbered 4, after V lost 5 bases and J lost 11 bases.

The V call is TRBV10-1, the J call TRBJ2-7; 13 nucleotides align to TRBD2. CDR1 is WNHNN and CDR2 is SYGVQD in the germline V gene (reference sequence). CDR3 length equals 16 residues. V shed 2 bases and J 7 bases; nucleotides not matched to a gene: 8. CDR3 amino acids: CASSEAGLAGVSEQYF. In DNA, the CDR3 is TGCGCCAGCAGTGAGGCCGGACTAGCGGGAGTAAGTGAGCAGTACTTC.

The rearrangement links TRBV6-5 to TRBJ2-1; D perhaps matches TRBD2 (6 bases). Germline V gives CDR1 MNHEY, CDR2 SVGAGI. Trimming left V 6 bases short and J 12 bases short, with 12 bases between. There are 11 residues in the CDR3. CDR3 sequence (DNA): TGTGCCAGCAGACAGGCTAGCGCGCAGTTCTTC. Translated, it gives CASRQASAQFF.

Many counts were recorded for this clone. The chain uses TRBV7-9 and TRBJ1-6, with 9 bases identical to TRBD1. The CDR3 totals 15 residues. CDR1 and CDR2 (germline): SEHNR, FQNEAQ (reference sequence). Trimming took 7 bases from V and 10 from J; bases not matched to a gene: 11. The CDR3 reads CASTGQTGGRSPLHF. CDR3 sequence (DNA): TGTGCCAGCACCGGACAGACAGGGGGGCGATCACCCCTCCACTTT. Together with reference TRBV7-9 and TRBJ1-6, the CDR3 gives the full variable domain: DTGVSQNPRHKITKRGQNVTFRCDPISEHNRLYWYRQTLGQGPEFLTYFQNEAQLEKSRLLSDRFSAERPKGSFSTLEIQRTEQGDSAMYLCASTGQTGGRSPLHFGNGTRLTVT.

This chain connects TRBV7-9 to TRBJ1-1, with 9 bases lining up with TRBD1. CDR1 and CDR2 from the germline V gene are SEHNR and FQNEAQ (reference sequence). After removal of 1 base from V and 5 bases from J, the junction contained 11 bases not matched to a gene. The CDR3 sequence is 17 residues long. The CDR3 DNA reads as TGTGCCAGCAGCTTAGAGGGTGGTGGACAGGGGTGGACTGAAGCTTTCTTT. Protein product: CASSLEGGGQGWTEAFF.

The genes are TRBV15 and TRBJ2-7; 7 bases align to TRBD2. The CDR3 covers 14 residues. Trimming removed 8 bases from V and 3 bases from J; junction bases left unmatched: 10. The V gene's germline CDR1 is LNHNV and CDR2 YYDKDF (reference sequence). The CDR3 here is CATGKGGSYYEQYF. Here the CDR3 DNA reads TGTGCCACCGGAAAAGGCGGGAGTTACTACGAGCAGTACTTC.

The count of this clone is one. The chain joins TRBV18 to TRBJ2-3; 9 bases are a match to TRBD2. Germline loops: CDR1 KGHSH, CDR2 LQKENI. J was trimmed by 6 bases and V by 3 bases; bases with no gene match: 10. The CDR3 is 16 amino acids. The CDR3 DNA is TGTGCCAGCTCACCGCCCGTAGCGGGAGTATGGGATACGCAGTATTTT. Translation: CASSPPVAGVWDTQYF.